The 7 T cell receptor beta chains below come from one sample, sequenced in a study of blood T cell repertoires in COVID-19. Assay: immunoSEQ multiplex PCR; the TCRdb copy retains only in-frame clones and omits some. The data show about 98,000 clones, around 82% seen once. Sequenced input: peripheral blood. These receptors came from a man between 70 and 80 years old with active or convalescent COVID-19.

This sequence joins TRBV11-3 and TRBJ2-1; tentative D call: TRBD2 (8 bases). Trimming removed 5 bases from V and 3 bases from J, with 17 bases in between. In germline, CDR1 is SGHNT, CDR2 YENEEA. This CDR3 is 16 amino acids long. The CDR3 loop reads CASSPEGAGGYNEQFF. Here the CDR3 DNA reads TGTGCCAGCAGCCCCGAGGGGGCGGGGGGCTACAATGAGCAGTTCTTC. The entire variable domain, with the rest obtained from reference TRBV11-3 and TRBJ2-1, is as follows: EAGVVQSPRYKIIEKKQPVAFWCNPISGHNTLYWYLQNLGQGPELLIRYENEEAVDDSQLPKDRFSAERLKGVDSTLKIQPAELGDSAVYLCASSPEGAGGYNEQFFGPGTRLTVL.

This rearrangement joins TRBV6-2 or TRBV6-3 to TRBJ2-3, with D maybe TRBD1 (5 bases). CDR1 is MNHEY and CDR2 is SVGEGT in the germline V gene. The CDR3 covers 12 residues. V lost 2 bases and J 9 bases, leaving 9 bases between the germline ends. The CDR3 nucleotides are TGTGCCAGCAGTTACCAGGGAATCACGCAGTATTTT. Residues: CASSYQGITQYF.

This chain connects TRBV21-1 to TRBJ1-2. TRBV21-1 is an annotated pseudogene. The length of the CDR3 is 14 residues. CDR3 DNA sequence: TGTGCCAGCTCGGGTAGCGACGGAGAATATGGCTACACCTTC. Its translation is CASSGSDGEYGYTF.

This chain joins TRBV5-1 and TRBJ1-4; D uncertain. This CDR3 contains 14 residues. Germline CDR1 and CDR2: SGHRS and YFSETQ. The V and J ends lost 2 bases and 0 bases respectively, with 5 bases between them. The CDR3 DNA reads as TGCGCCAGCAGCTTCGGGGCAACTAATGAAAAACTGTTTTTT. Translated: CASSFGATNEKLFF.

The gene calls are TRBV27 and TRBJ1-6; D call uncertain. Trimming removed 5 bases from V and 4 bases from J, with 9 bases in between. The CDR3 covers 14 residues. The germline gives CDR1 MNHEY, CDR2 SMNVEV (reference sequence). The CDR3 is CASSLSVYNSPLHF. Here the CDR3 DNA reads TGTGCCAGCAGTCTGAGTGTATATAATTCACCCCTCCACTTT.

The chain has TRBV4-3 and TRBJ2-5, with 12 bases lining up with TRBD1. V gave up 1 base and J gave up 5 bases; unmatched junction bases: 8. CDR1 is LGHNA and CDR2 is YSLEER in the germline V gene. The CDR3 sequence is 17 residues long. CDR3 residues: CASSQGPGTGGGETQYF. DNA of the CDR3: TGCGCCAGCAGCCAAGGTCCCGGGACAGGGGGCGGTGAGACCCAGTACTTC.

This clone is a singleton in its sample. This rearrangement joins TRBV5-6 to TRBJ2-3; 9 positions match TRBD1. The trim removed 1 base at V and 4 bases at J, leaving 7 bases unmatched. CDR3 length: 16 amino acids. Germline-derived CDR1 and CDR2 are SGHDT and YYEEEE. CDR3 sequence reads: CASSLTLRTGADTQYF. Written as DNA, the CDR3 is TGTGCCAGCAGCTTGACCCTTCGGACAGGGGCAGATACGCAGTATTTT.